The rows below give T cell receptor beta chains drawn from one sample of a study of T cells after yellow fever vaccination. Each CDR3 protein gets one entry after TCRdb re-called the 5' RACE reads with MiXCR. The sample contains about 240,000 distinct CDR3 sequences, 6.9% of which appear only once. This sample comprised CD4+ T cells sorted from PBMCs, obtained 15 days after the yellow fever booster vaccination. The source of these receptors is a man younger than 40 who received the YFV17D yellow fever vaccine. CDR3s leave out the opening cysteine and the closing phenylalanine or tryptophan.

V gene	J gene	CDR3 protein
TRBV5-5	TRBJ2-5	ASSTGIVETQY
TRBV18	TRBJ1-1	ASSPRSVNTEAF
TRBV15	TRBJ2-3	ATSPRNTDTQY
TRBV7-3	TRBJ2-1	ASSSISTGRHNEQF
TRBV20-1	TRBJ2-1	SAEEGRRNEQF
TRBV7-3	TRBJ2-1	ASSAIEAGSYNEQF
TRBV28	TRBJ2-5	ASSLSGQGLETQY
TRBV9	TRBJ1-4	ASSVGGGQNEKLF
TRBV28	TRBJ2-3	ASRSPTRAVTDTQY
TRBV20-1	TRBJ2-7	SASARWRGTYEQY
TRBV9	TRBJ2-5	ASSVDPTSTRTSGMETQY
TRBV20-1	TRBJ2-3	SACSAGGHTDTQY
TRBV5-1	TRBJ2-5	ASAGTSGPETQY
TRBV7-2	TRBJ1-1	ASSPYTEAF
TRBV3-1	TRBJ1-4	ASSTGSLGEVF
TRBV4-2	TRBJ1-2	ASSLDRGRDYGYT
TRBV27	TRBJ2-5	ASGGSLAENQETQY
TRBV29-1	TRBJ2-2	SVVLRLNTGELF
TRBV7-8	TRBJ2-1	ATPDWRG
TRBV28	TRBJ2-7	ASSLSGPPYEQY
TRBV20-1	TRBJ2-3	SASGSSDTQY
TRBV4-3	TRBJ2-7	ASSLTNVAGDSYEQY
TRBV29-1	TRBJ2-3	SSSGNTDTQY
TRBV5-4	TRBJ2-3	ASSFGDSGAKRGTQY
TRBV19	TRBJ2-5	ATGDRGEKETQY
TRBV11-2	TRBJ2-7	ASSLIPRGRATYEQY
TRBV25-1	TRBJ2-5	ASSSPSAEETQY
TRBV7-9	TRBJ2-7	ASSVTYEQY
TRBV20-1	TRBJ2-5	SANYGREETQY
TRBV7-2	TRBJ2-7	ASSSRFGNPYEQY
TRBV7-2	TRBJ2-2	ASSLGTAITGELF
TRBV7-9	TRBJ2-1	ASSKSGTAPNEQF
TRBV10-3	TRBJ2-2	AISGSSRGSGELF
TRBV9	TRBJ2-7	ASSSGTSGIYEQY
TRBV7-2	TRBJ2-5	ASSLNRVETQY
TRBV3-1	TRBJ2-1	ASSITGGNEQF
TRBV19	TRBJ2-2	ASKTAGVGTGELF
TRBV7-8	TRBJ1-1	ASSLAGAGTEAF
TRBV7-2	TRBJ2-1	ASSLALAGDEQF
TRBV27	TRBJ2-7	ASRAFQSYEQY
TRBV20-1	TRBJ2-1	SARVSSGNSQF
TRBV6-5	TRBJ2-3	ASRTPDTQY
TRBV7-5	TRBJ2-2	ISVPEALGNTGELF
TRBV7-2	TRBJ1-5	ASSLVSGARAAQH
TRBV6-1	TRBJ1-4	ASSERGRNEKLF
TRBV15	TRBJ2-4	ATSRDPDGGNIQY
TRBV7-8	TRBJ2-1	ASSLGPPRGRGNEQF
TRBV29-1	TRBJ2-5	SVAHDGGRSGETQY
TRBV28	TRBJ2-3	ARPGQGFSDTQY
TRBV6-5	TRBJ2-5	ASSWVTGYSETQY
TRBV4-3	TRBJ2-3	ASSQDPLVATPHVDTQY
TRBV4-1	TRBJ2-1	ASSTTNQDGGQF